Following are 4 T cell receptor beta chains from one sample sequenced in a study of cytomegalovirus exposure and HLA in healthy donors. The PCR ran on 60 Vbeta and 13 Jbeta primers. Assay: immunoSEQ multiplex PCR; the TCRdb copy retains only in-frame clones and omits some. The sample lists about 120,000 clones, 70% to 90% seen once, with 20% in the top ten. The material sequenced was PBMCs. Receptor source: a man between 18 and 29 years old in good health and CMV-seropositive.

The rearrangement links TRBV6-5 to TRBJ2-7; 7 nucleotides align to TRBD1. V lost 4 bases to trimming and J lost 2 bases; unmatched junction nucleotides: 8. The CDR3 contains 15 residues. In germline, CDR1 is MNHEY, CDR2 SVGAGI. The CDR3 region has the DNA TGTGCCAGCAGTTCTTCCAGGGACAGCGCCTACGAGCAGTACTTC. Amino acids: CASSSSRDSAYEQYF.

This chain connects TRBV27 to TRBJ2-7; 10 bases fit TRBD1. Germline V gene lookup returns CDR1 MNHEY and CDR2 SMNVEV (reference sequence). Germline trimming cut 9 bases from V and 4 bases from J; bases unmatched to any gene: 3. This CDR3 has 12 residues. The CDR3: CARPGQGYEQYF. The CDR3 nucleotides are TGTGCCAGACCGGGACAGGGGTACGAGCAGTACTTC.

The V call is TRBV2, the J call TRBJ1-5; no definite D call. This CDR3 has 16 residues. The germline CDR1 and CDR2 sequences are SNHLY and FYNNEI. The V gene lost 7 bases and the J gene lost 7 bases, with 23 bases spanning the gap. This chain's CDR3 is CASNLGQTTYIQPQHF. CDR3 nucleotides: TGTGCCAGCAATCTGGGCCAAACAACCTACATACAGCCCCAGCATTTT.

CDR3 residues: CAVTPRGTGGEPQHF. As DNA, the CDR3 is TGTGCCGTAACTCCGCGTGGGACAGGGGGGGAGCCCCAGCATTTT. The chain carries TRBV6-1 and TRBJ1-5; 11 bases are shared with TRBD1. From germline, CDR1 is MNHNS and CDR2 SASEGT. There are 15 residues in the CDR3. Trimming at V came to 11 bases and at J to 8 bases, leaving 14 bases not matched to a gene.